This T cell receptor beta chain was retrieved from a study of fetal regulatory T cell absence and autoimmunity. Study-level background: IPEX patients had exocrine pancreas autoimmunity without clinical diabetes. Broader study findings: Compared with cord blood, pancreas showed oligoclonal TCR enrichment, some clones over 80-fold. Broadly similar TRB gene family usage was seen in pancreas and cord blood. The oligoclonal enrichment was interpreted as supporting antigen-driven pancreatic autoimmunity before birth in IPEX syndrome.

Germline V gives CDR1 SGHDN, CDR2 FVKESK. V was clipped by 7 bases and J by 4 bases; unmatched bases: 6. The CDR3 extends over 14 amino acids. The data were produced by immunoSEQ multiplex PCR, yet TCRdb's version contains in-frame clones alone and is incomplete. Of 85,000 to 100,000 clones listed, about 78% are singletons. This clone was seen a few times. Its target is unknown. V is TRBV14 and J is TRBJ1-2; the match to TRBD1 covers 10 bases. The receptor was derived from a male donor with IPEX syndrome. Sequenced input: pancreas tissue. DNA for the CDR3: TGTGCCAGCACCCCGGGACAGGGGTCCTATGGCTACACCTTC. It yields the protein CASTPGQGSYGYTF.